This T cell receptor (beta chain) derives from a study of shared clonotypes between healthy human individuals. The study's findings and limits: A handful of donors showed sharing of around 5.3% of naive CD4 clonotypes. The study generally estimated greater richness for naive than memory subsets.

Per the germline V gene, CDR1 is MNHEY and CDR2 is SMNVEV (reference sequence). Trimming shortened V by 6 bases and J by 4 bases, and 12 bases separated the two germline ends. The CDR3 is 14 amino acids. Naive CD8 cells lacked CD45RO, underwent positive selection for CCR7 and left out terminally differentiated effector memory CD45RA+ cells. This table comes from immunoSEQ multiplex PCR, and its TCRdb copy is limited to in-frame clones, with some not included. Among hundreds of thousands of clones, about 95% were seen once, and the ten largest hold roughly 0.12%. As to this clone: What it recognizes is unknown.

The clonotype comes from a woman aged 25 to 39 in good health. The sequenced sample was naive CD8+ T cells sorted from blood. The chain combines TRBV27 with TRBJ2-2; D may correspond to TRBD1 or TRBD2 (5 bases each). The chain's CDR3 is CASSLGTVTGELFF. The CDR3 nucleotides are TGTGCCAGCAGCCTCGGGACGGTCACCGGGGAGCTGTTTTTT.